The clone carrying this T cell receptor beta chain was seen repeatedly, ten times or more. Its antigen is not known. Amplified TCR beta CDR3 regions derived from RNA transcripts. First-round RT-PCR of the TCR CDR3 relied on the HTBI primer set. TCRdb called the multiplex PCR reads again in MiXCR, with one record for every CDR3 protein. The table has 350,000 to 450,000 distinct CDR3 sequences, around an eighth seen once; the top ten hold 25% to 30%. These data come from a study of T cells in Graves' hyperthyroidism and ophthalmopathy. Across the whole study: Specimen type is peripheral blood, collected at initial diagnosis prior to any treatment.

Clinical Activity Scores of at least 3, NOSPECS grades of at least 4 and durations under 3 months characterized ophthalmopathy patients. Lactation, pregnancy, other autoimmune disease or uncontrolled infection led to exclusion of patients. General study points: The model's output predicted ophthalmopathy at a median of about 6.5 months prior to onset.

Germline CDR1 MDHEN, CDR2 SYDVKM. CDR3 length: 10 residues. V lost 10 bases to trimming and J lost 8 bases, with 11 bases between them. The chain is built from TRBV28 and TRBJ1-2; no clear D gene. The clonotype originates from a man aged 45-60 years with Graves' ophthalmopathy. The sequenced sample consisted of blood. Here the CDR3 DNA reads TGTGCCACCTTCAAGATCGGCTACACCTTC. Translation gives CATFKIGYTF.